Below, 30 T cell receptor beta chains from the same sample are listed, as sequenced in a study of identical twins. From the 5' RACE reads, TCRdb called clonotypes with MiXCR, one entry per CDR3 protein. The repertoire consists of 1.5 million to 2 million distinct CDR3 sequences, with around 29% occurring once and the leading ten covering about 0.27%. Sequenced input: cord blood. The receptor set was obtained from a newborn girl in good health.

In its sample, this clonotype was seen a few times. The genes are TRBV6-5 and TRBJ1-2; 9 positions match TRBD1. Germline V gene sequence: CDR1 MNHEY, CDR2 SVGAGI. Trimming removed 7 bases from V and 7 bases from J; junction bases left unmatched: 4. The CDR3 contains 12 residues. The CDR3 region is CASTGTGSGYTF. The CDR3 nucleotides are TGTGCCAGCACCGGGACAGGGAGTGGCTACACCTTC.

The chain carries TRBV19 and TRBJ1-5, with 9 nucleotides matching TRBD1. The CDR3 consists of 15 residues. Germline values: CDR1 LNHDA, CDR2 SQIVND (reference sequence). With 6 bases clipped from V and 7 bases from J, the junction kept 10 bases outside the gene matches. CDR3 region: CASSITGTGKQPQHF. CDR3 bases: TGTGCCAGTAGCATAACCGGGACAGGGAAGCAGCCCCAGCATTTT. The full variable domain, with the rest looked up from reference TRBV19 and TRBJ1-5, is DGGITQSPKYLFRKEGQNVTLSCEQNLNHDAMYWYRQDPGQGLRLIYYSQIVNDFQKGDIAEGYSVSREKKESFPLTVTSAQKNPTAFYLCASSITGTGKQPQHFGDGTRLSIL.

The chain combines TRBV3-1 with TRBJ2-3; TRBD1 matches 10 bases. Germline V gives CDR1 LGHDT, CDR2 YNNKEL (reference sequence). The V and J ends lost 5 bases and 6 bases, in that order; junction bases with no gene match: 8. CDR3 length: 15 residues. CDR3 nucleotides: TGTGCCAGCAGCGCCCAGGGACAGGGGAAGGATACGCAGTATTTT. Residues: CASSAQGQGKDTQYF.

The chain links TRBV4-1 to TRBJ1-1; D is unresolved. V dropped 3 bases and J dropped 1 base, with 6 bases sitting between them. The CDR3 runs to 13 residues. Per germline, CDR1 MGHRA and CDR2 YSYEKL. The CDR3 DNA sequence: TGCGCCAGCAGCCACCTCAAGAACACTGAAGCTTTCTTT. This gives the protein CASSHLKNTEAFF.

V gene TRBV5-1 combines with J gene TRBJ2-1; unclear D gene. Germline V CDR1 and CDR2: SGHRS, YFSETQ. With 2 bases removed from V and 10 bases from J, the gap between germline ends came to 13 bases. The CDR3 extends over 13 amino acids. The CDR3 sequence is CASSFLGFNEQFF. The CDR3 DNA is TGCGCCAGCAGCTTCCTGGGGTTCAACGAGCAGTTCTTC.

The rearrangement uses TRBV6-5 and TRBJ1-2; weak D call: TRBD1 (6 bases). CDR3 length: 16 amino acids. V was pared by 1 base and J by 3 bases, with 15 bases between. The germline gives CDR1 MNHEY, CDR2 SVGAGI. In DNA form, the CDR3 reads TGTGCCAGCAGTTACTTACAGGGAAACAGGGACTATGGCTACACCTTC. It is translated as CASSYLQGNRDYGYTF.

This clonotype has only a few counts. This chain joins TRBV29-1 and TRBJ1-2, with TRBD1 matching 7 bases. The V gene end was trimmed by 8 bases and the J gene end by 3 bases; junction bases not matched to a gene: 6. CDR3 size: 12 residues. The germline CDR1 and CDR2 sequences are SQVTM and ANQGSEA. CDR3 sequence (DNA): TGCAGCCATCAGGGGGGGGACTATGGCTACACCTTC. Residues: CSHQGGDYGYTF. The full variable domain, rest sourced from reference TRBV29-1 and TRBJ1-2, is SAVISQKPSRDICQRGTSLTIQCQVDSQVTMMFWYRQQPGQSLTLIATANQGSEATYESGFVIDKFPISRPNLTFSTLTVSNMSPEDSSIYLCSHQGGDYGYTFGSGTRLTVV.

V gene TRBV3-1 combines with J gene TRBJ2-1, with no clear D. The V end lost 0 bases, the J end lost 8 bases, and 8 bases lay between the germline ends. Per the germline V gene, CDR1 is LGHDT and CDR2 is YNNKEL (reference sequence). The CDR3 covers 13 residues. The CDR3 is CASSQEGRYEQFF. DNA for the CDR3: TGTGCCAGCAGCCAAGAAGGACGGTATGAGCAGTTCTTC.

This clonotype turned up a few times. The genes are TRBV20-1 and TRBJ1-6; a weak D match, TRBD1 (6 bases). The CDR3 is 15 amino acids. CDR1 and CDR2 (germline): DFQATT, SNEGSKA (reference sequence). With 0 bases removed from V and 4 bases from J, the gap between germline ends came to 10 bases. The CDR3 protein is CSAREGGAYNSPLHF. CDR3 nucleotide sequence: TGCAGTGCTAGAGAGGGGGGGGCATATAATTCACCCCTCCACTTT.

This clonotype was picked up a small number of times. The chain employs TRBV20-1 and TRBJ2-7, with 8 positions matching TRBD2. The V and J ends lost 3 bases and 0 bases, in that order; junction bases with no gene match: 4. The germline gives CDR1 DFQATT, CDR2 SNEGSKA (reference sequence). The CDR3 contains 14 residues. The CDR3 spells CSASGSGSSYEQYF. In DNA, the CDR3 is TGCAGTGCTAGTGGCAGCGGGAGCTCCTACGAGCAGTACTTC.

This sequence joins TRBV7-2 and TRBJ2-7, with 9 positions matching TRBD2. Near its end, the DNA agrees better with TRBJ2-5, so the J call may be wrong. The CDR3 has 15 amino acids. CDR1 SGHTA and CDR2 FQGNSA come from the germline V gene. The CDR3 region has the DNA TGTGCCAGCAGCTTAATCTGGCGGGGGGGCGAGACCCAGTACTTC. Its protein product is CASSLIWRGGETQYF.

V gene TRBV20-1 combines with J gene TRBJ1-2, with 10 bases that match TRBD1. V gave up 3 bases and J gave up 9 bases; unmatched junction bases: 4. This CDR3 is built from 12 residues. Germline values: CDR1 DFQATT, CDR2 SNEGSKA (reference sequence). CDR3 bases: TGCAGTGCTAGGGGGACAGGGGACAGCTACACCTTC. Residues: CSARGTGDSYTF.

This clonotype turned up a few times. This rearrangement joins TRBV27 to TRBJ2-1; D uncertain. V was pared by 5 bases and J by 6 bases, with 14 bases between. Looked up from germline, CDR1 is MNHEY and CDR2 is SMNVEV (reference sequence). The CDR3 spans 14 residues. This CDR3 is CASSPLSVINEQFF. The CDR3 nucleotides are TGTGCCAGCAGTCCCCTGTCCGTTATCAATGAGCAGTTCTTC.

This clonotype occurred a few times. CDR3 in amino acids: CASSPRLGETKNIQYF. Written as DNA, the CDR3 is TGTGCCAGCTCACCACGATTGGGGGAGACCAAAAACATTCAGTACTTC. This rearrangement joins TRBV18 to TRBJ2-4; D may be TRBD1 or TRBD2 (5 bases each). The V gene's germline CDR1 is KGHSH and CDR2 LQKENI. This CDR3 region has 16 residues. Trimming took 1 base from V and 2 from J, leaving 12 bases between them.

This clonotype occurred a few times. The J gene is TRBJ2-1, the V gene TRBV20-1; 12 bases map to TRBD2. Per germline, CDR1 DFQATT and CDR2 SNEGSKA (reference sequence). J gave up 7 bases and V 5 bases, and 6 bases lay outside the gene matches. The CDR3 is made up of 14 amino acids. DNA of the CDR3: TGCAGTGCTCTAGGACTAGCGGGAAGAAATGAGCAGTTCTTC. Translating gives CSALGLAGRNEQFF.

The chain is built from TRBV7-9 and TRBJ2-5; the match to TRBD2 covers 7 bases. Germline lookup yields CDR1 SEHNR and CDR2 FQNEAQ (reference sequence). CDR3 length: 13 amino acids. After removal of 7 bases from V and 11 bases from J, the junction contained 13 bases not matched to a gene. The DNA of the CDR3 is TGTGCCAGCACGGGGTCATCTAGCGGTCGGCAGTACTTC. This codes for CASTGSSSGRQYF.

The chain carries TRBV5-4 and TRBJ2-2, with 10 bases identical to TRBD1. The trim removed 4 bases at V and 8 bases at J, leaving 20 bases unmatched. Per germline, CDR1 SGHNT and CDR2 YYREEE (reference sequence). This CDR3 region has 19 residues. The CDR3 reads CASSPDRGSLEVEAGELFF. The CDR3 nucleotides are TGTGCCAGCAGCCCGGACAGGGGGTCCCTGGAAGTTGAGGCTGGGGAGCTGTTTTTT.

The sample holds a few counts of this clonotype. This chain joins TRBV2 and TRBJ1-5, with 8 bases lining up with TRBD1. The CDR3 contains 15 residues. Germline V CDR1 and CDR2: SNHLY, FYNNEI. Unmatched junction bases numbered 6, after V lost 1 base and J lost 7 bases. CDR3 coding DNA: TGTGCCAGCAGTGAAGGGACAGGGCGCGGGCAGCCCCAGCATTTT. Protein sequence: CASSEGTGRGQPQHF.

In this sample, this clonotype turned up a few times. The CDR3 protein is CASTSGSFFEQFF. The DNA for the CDR3 is TGTGCCAGCACTAGCGGGAGTTTTTTTGAGCAGTTCTTC. The chain employs TRBV2 and TRBJ2-1; 10 bases agree with TRBD2. Germline V gene data show CDR1 as SNHLY and CDR2 as FYNNEI. Germline trimming cut 7 bases from V and 9 bases from J; bases unmatched to any gene: 6. This CDR3 contains 13 residues.

The chain recombines TRBV20-1 with TRBJ1-2; possibly TRBD1 for D (5 bases). There are 12 residues in the CDR3. Germline CDR1 reads DFQATT; CDR2 reads SNEGSKA (reference sequence). V dropped 6 bases and J dropped 2 bases, with 10 bases sitting between them. The CDR3 DNA reads as TGCAGTGCCCCGGACATAAACTATGGCTACACCTTC. Translated, it gives CSAPDINYGYTF.

This clonotype was observed many times. The chain carries TRBV14 and TRBJ2-3, with a possible D match to TRBD2 (5 bases). V lost 0 bases to trimming and J lost 6 bases, with 13 bases between them. The CDR3 spans 15 residues. Germline V gene sequence: CDR1 SGHDN, CDR2 FVKESK. The CDR3 DNA sequence: TGTGCCAGCAGCCAAGAACTAGTGCGAGGGGATACGCAGTATTTT. Its protein is CASSQELVRGDTQYF.

The V gene is TRBV6-5, the J gene TRBJ2-7, with 8 bases lining up with TRBD2. Germline V CDR1 and CDR2: MNHEY, SVGAGI. V lost 2 bases, J lost 7 bases, and 7 bases stayed unmatched. The CDR3 is made up of 14 amino acids. CDR3 sequence reads: CASSYAGGHNEQYF. CDR3 bases: TGTGCCAGCAGTTACGCGGGAGGTCATAATGAGCAGTACTTC.

The chain joins TRBV14 to TRBJ2-1; TRBD2 matches at 7 bases. The germline V gene has CDR1 SGHDN and CDR2 FVKESK. V lost 2 bases and J lost 13; bases outside the gene matches: 8. The CDR3 has 13 amino acids. The CDR3 sequence: CASSQRVRETQFF. For the CDR3, the DNA is TGTGCCAGCAGCCAACGGGTGCGGGAGACCCAGTTCTTC.

The chain employs TRBV20-1 and TRBJ2-7; tentative D call: TRBD1 (6 bases). V dropped 4 bases and J dropped 1 base, with 11 bases sitting between them. The germline gives CDR1 DFQATT, CDR2 SNEGSKA (reference sequence). The CDR3 consists of 13 residues. For the CDR3, the DNA is TGCAGTGCTACCCGGACAGAATCCTACGAGCAGTACTTC. Translated: CSATRTESYEQYF.

CDR3 nucleotides: TGTGCCAGCAGCCCGTCTGGACCCTTTAACTATGGCTACACCTTC. Its protein product is CASSPSGPFNYGYTF. This chain links TRBV7-9 with TRBJ1-2; D is undetermined. With 5 bases removed from V and 1 base from J, the gap between germline ends came to 14 bases. CDR3 length: 15 residues. Germline loops: CDR1 SEHNR, CDR2 FQNEAQ (reference sequence).

This chain links TRBV13 with TRBJ1-2, with TRBD1 matching 10 bases. After removal of 0 bases from V and 2 bases from J, the junction contained 3 bases not matched to a gene. Germline values: CDR1 PRHDT, CDR2 FYEKMQ (reference sequence). This CDR3 comprises 16 residues. In DNA, the CDR3 is TGTGCCAGCAGCTTAGGTTCGACAGGGGGCAACTATGGCTACACCTTC. Translated, it gives CASSLGSTGGNYGYTF.

The V call is TRBV4-2, the J call TRBJ2-3; no definite D call. The germline V and J ends were trimmed by 4 bases and 2 bases, with 16 bases remaining between them. The CDR3 has 16 residues. Per the germline V gene, CDR1 is LGHNA and CDR2 is YNFKEQ. DNA of the CDR3: TGTGCCAGCAGCCGTGCCGGGTCCGCGGTCACAGATACGCAGTATTTT. Translating it yields CASSRAGSAVTDTQYF.

The chain is built from TRBV28 and TRBJ2-3, with D maybe TRBD2 (5 bases). The CDR3 is made up of 13 amino acids. CDR1 and CDR2 (germline): MDHEN, SYDVKM. Trimming left V 8 bases short and J 4 bases short, with 13 bases between. CDR3 sequence reads: CASLIRGSDTQYF. Written as DNA, the CDR3 is TGTGCCAGCTTAATTCGGGGTTCAGATACGCAGTATTTT.

In this sample, this clonotype turned up many times. The gene calls are TRBV4-1 and TRBJ2-3; D gene ambiguous. Trimming stripped 4 bases from V and 0 bases from J, with 8 bases between. The CDR3 length is 14 residues. The germline V gene has CDR1 MGHRA and CDR2 YSYEKL. The DNA of the CDR3 is TGCGCCAGCAGCCGTCTCGGCAGCACAGATACGCAGTATTTT. Protein: CASSRLGSTDTQYF.

This clonotype was seen ten or more times. The V and J genes are TRBV25-1 and TRBJ2-3, with unresolved D. This CDR3 contains 13 residues. V lost 3 bases and J 3 bases, leaving 7 bases between the germline ends. Germline CDR1 MGHDK, CDR2 SYGVNS. The CDR3 coding sequence is TGTGCCAGCAGTGACCCGGGTACAGATACGCAGTATTTT. This codes for CASSDPGTDTQYF. The variable domain in full, completed from reference TRBV25-1 and TRBJ2-3, reads EADIYQTPRYLVIGTGKKITLECSQTMGHDKMYWYQQDPGMELHLIHYSYGVNSTEKGDLSSESTVSRIRTEHFPLTLESARPSHTSQYLCASSDPGTDTQYFGPGTRLTVL.